These 26 T cell receptor beta chains originate from one sample sequenced in a study of post-analysis software for immune sequencing data. Regarding the study as a whole: TRBV segments more frequent in patients than in controls numbered about 5 and included TRBV5-6, TRBV5-1 and TRBV20-1.

Prepared TCR beta cDNA libraries contained unique molecular identifiers. Each CDR3 protein gets one entry after TCRdb re-called the PCR reads with MiXCR. Here the sample spans roughly 570,000 distinct CDR3 sequences, 34% being singletons. These receptors are not linked to any known antigen. The sequenced material came from blood. Receptor source: a girl under 18 with multiple sclerosis.

This chain joins TRBV10-3 and TRBJ2-3; D not resolved. Trimming took off 3 bases at V and 2 bases at J, with 15 bases between the two ends. CDR1 is ENHRY, CDR2 SYGVKD, per germline. This CDR3 has 16 amino acids. The CDR3 here is CAISEREETSTDTQYF. Here the CDR3 DNA reads TGTGCCATCAGTGAAAGGGAAGAGACCTCCACAGATACGCAGTATTTT.

This clonotype was counted between two and nine times. This chain links TRBV5-1 with TRBJ2-5; TRBD2 aligns across 13 bases. This CDR3 has 15 residues. Germline trimming cut 4 bases from V and 5 bases from J; bases unmatched to any gene: 5. The V gene's germline CDR1 is SGHRS and CDR2 YFSETQ. The chain's CDR3 is CASSPWTSGGETQYF. CDR3 coding DNA: TGCGCCAGCAGCCCATGGACTAGCGGGGGTGAGACCCAGTACTTC.

This clonotype has only a few counts. The chain joins TRBV12-3 or TRBV12-4 to TRBJ1-1; a possible D gene is TRBD1 (6 bases). The CDR3 covers 12 residues. Deletions cut 6 bases from V and 8 bases from J, with 13 bases between. The CDR3 is CASSPGTPEAFF. DNA for the CDR3: TGTGCCAGCAGCCCCGGGACACCCGAAGCTTTCTTT.

The chain is built from TRBV4-2 and TRBJ1-6, with a tentative D call TRBD1 (5 bases). V was pared by 1 base and J by 5 bases, with 15 bases between. Germline CDR1 reads LGHNA; CDR2 reads YNFKEQ. The CDR3 runs to 17 residues. CDR3 coding DNA: TGTGCCAGCAGCCAAGCCCTACTGGGGCGGGATAATTCACCCCTCCACTTT. Protein: CASSQALLGRDNSPLHF.

The chain is built from TRBV4-2 and TRBJ2-1; D not certain. Per germline, CDR1 LGHNA and CDR2 YNFKEQ. Trimming left V 0 bases short and J 12 bases short, with 15 bases between. This CDR3 has 14 amino acids. The CDR3 loop reads CASSQDEAAHAQFF. DNA of the CDR3: TGTGCCAGCAGCCAAGATGAGGCCGCTCATGCGCAGTTCTTC.

The V call is TRBV9, the J call TRBJ2-2; D call uncertain. The V end lost 3 bases, the J end lost 3 bases, and 15 bases lay between the germline ends. The CDR3 loop spans 16 amino acids. Germline V CDR1 and CDR2: SGDLS, YYNGEE. The CDR3 coding sequence is TGTGCCAGCAGCGCCCAAACAAGGGTATACACCGGGGAGCTGTTTTTT. This encodes CASSAQTRVYTGELFF.

The chain recombines TRBV15 with TRBJ1-2; tentative D call: TRBD1 (5 bases). Trimming took off 0 bases at V and 5 bases at J, with 13 bases between the two ends. The germline CDR1 and CDR2 sequences are LNHNV and YYDKDF (reference sequence). The CDR3 loop spans 15 amino acids. CDR3 region: CATSRDFRERYGYTF. Here the CDR3 DNA reads TGTGCCACCAGCAGAGATTTCAGGGAGAGATATGGCTACACCTTC.

This clonotype was counted only a few times. The chain recombines TRBV5-1 with TRBJ2-5; the D is unclear. The V gene's germline CDR1 is SGHRS and CDR2 YFSETQ. This CDR3 comprises 14 residues. With 0 bases removed from V and 4 bases from J, the gap between germline ends came to 10 bases. DNA of the CDR3: TGCGCCAGCAGCTTGGATGGGGTCGGAGAGACCCAGTACTTC. It encodes CASSLDGVGETQYF. The full variable domain, completed using reference TRBV5-1 and TRBJ2-5, is KAGVTQTPRYLIKTRGQQVTLSCSPISGHRSVSWYQQTPGQGLQFLFEYFSETQRNKGNFPGRFSGRQFSNSRSEMNVSTLELGDSALYLCASSLDGVGETQYFGPGTRLLVL.

This clonotype was counted at least ten times. The chain couples TRBV20-1 to TRBJ2-7; TRBD1 matches at 7 bases. Trimming at V came to 6 bases and at J to 4 bases, leaving 3 bases not matched to a gene. The CDR3 runs 11 residues. Looked up from germline, CDR1 is DFQATT and CDR2 is SNEGSKA (reference sequence). This chain's CDR3 is CSARQGYEQYF. In DNA, the CDR3 is TGCAGTGCCAGACAGGGTTACGAGCAGTACTTC.

This clonotype came up a few times. This chain uses TRBV5-1 with TRBJ2-3, with 13 bases fitting TRBD2. After removal of 3 bases from V and 2 bases from J, the junction contained 9 bases not matched to a gene. Germline lookup yields CDR1 SGHRS and CDR2 YFSETQ. The CDR3 consists of 18 residues. In DNA form, the CDR3 reads TGCGCCAGCAGCTCCGGACTAGCGGGGGTTCTATACACAGATACGCAGTATTTT. The encoded protein is CASSSGLAGVLYTDTQYF.

This clonotype has only a few counts. This chain uses TRBV2 with TRBJ2-5; D possibly uses TRBD1 or TRBD2 (6 bases each). The V end lost 6 bases, the J end lost 2 bases, and 16 bases lay between the germline ends. This CDR3 is built from 15 residues. Germline assignment: CDR1 SNHLY and CDR2 FYNNEI. The CDR3 DNA is TGTGCCAGCAGGCGTCCCGGGGGCCGACAAGAGACCCAGTACTTC. Encoded protein: CASRRPGGRQETQYF.

The table lists this clonotype with many counts. The rearrangement joins TRBV12-3 or TRBV12-4 to TRBJ1-2; D is uncertain. The V end lost 7 bases, the J end lost 4 bases, and 19 bases lay between the germline ends. CDR3 length: 15 residues. In DNA, the CDR3 is TGTGCCAGCACCCCAGAAGTGACGAGAGGCTATGGCTACACCTTC. It translates to CASTPEVTRGYGYTF.

The genes are TRBV28 and TRBJ1-6; TRBD1 matches at 9 bases. Germline V lookup: CDR1 MDHEN, CDR2 SYDVKM. This CDR3 is built from 15 residues. The ends lost 7 bases at V and 4 bases at J; junction bases unmatched: 5. This CDR3 is CASMGGTGYNSPLHF. For the CDR3, the DNA is TGTGCCAGCATGGGGGGGACAGGGTATAATTCACCCCTCCACTTT.

V gene TRBV9 combines with J gene TRBJ2-3; D is possibly TRBD2 (6 bases). Looked up from germline, CDR1 is SGDLS and CDR2 is YYNGEE. Deletions cut 3 bases from V and 7 bases from J, with 18 bases between. CDR3 length equals 15 residues. Here the CDR3 reads CASSAGTDPMNTQYF. Written as DNA, the CDR3 is TGTGCCAGCAGCGCTGGGACTGACCCCATGAATACGCAGTATTTT.

The chain carries TRBV28 and TRBJ1-1; 7 bases are a match to TRBD1. Germline lookup yields CDR1 MDHEN and CDR2 SYDVKM. This CDR3 comprises 15 residues. The V segment lost 5 bases and the J segment 3 bases; nucleotides outside the gene matches: 9. The CDR3 here is CASSPRQGMDTEAFF. In DNA, the CDR3 is TGTGCCAGCAGTCCCCGACAGGGTATGGACACTGAAGCTTTCTTT.

This clonotype was detected ten times or more. V is TRBV12-3 or TRBV12-4 and J is TRBJ2-7, with TRBD1 matching over 9 bases. J was trimmed by 2 bases and V by 6 bases; bases with no gene match: 8. This CDR3 has 15 residues. As DNA, the CDR3 is TGTGCCAGCAGGAGAACAGGGGGCAGTCCCTACGAGCAGTACTTC. Translating gives CASRRTGGSPYEQYF.

This chain joins TRBV5-1 and TRBJ1-1; 7 nucleotides align to TRBD1. Germline CDR1 reads SGHRS; CDR2 reads YFSETQ. The CDR3 length is 15 residues. With V trimmed by 2 bases and J by 1 base, 5 bases remained unmatched. The chain's CDR3 is CASSLQGPENTEAFF. The DNA of the CDR3 is TGCGCCAGCAGCTTACAGGGGCCGGAGAACACTGAAGCTTTCTTT.

In its sample, this clonotype was seen once. This chain joins TRBV4-1 and TRBJ1-1; perhaps TRBD1 as D (6 bases). The V end was cut by 6 bases, the J end by 4 bases, with 15 bases between. Germline CDR1 and CDR2: MGHRA and YSYEKL. This CDR3 region has 14 residues. The CDR3 spells CASRTTGSGTEAFF. The CDR3 DNA follows: TGCGCCAGCAGAACTACAGGGTCAGGCACTGAAGCTTTCTTT.

The rearrangement joins TRBV27 to TRBJ2-5; a possible D gene is TRBD1 (5 bases). The CDR3 runs 16 residues. CDR1 and CDR2 from the germline V gene are MNHEY and SMNVEV (reference sequence). With 5 bases removed from V and 1 base from J, the gap between germline ends came to 17 bases. As DNA, the CDR3 is TGTGCCAGCAGTCCCGCGGACAAGGGAATCCAAGAGACCCAGTACTTC. Translating it yields CASSPADKGIQETQYF.

This clonotype was observed many times. The chain is built from TRBV11-2 and TRBJ2-5; maybe TRBD1 (5 bases). V gave up 5 bases and J gave up 3 bases, with 10 bases separating them. The CDR3 has 13 residues. The V gene's germline CDR1 is SGHAT and CDR2 FQNNGV. The CDR3 spells CASSQGGEETQYF. Written as DNA, the CDR3 is TGTGCCAGCAGCCAGGGTGGGGAAGAGACCCAGTACTTC.

The sample holds a few counts of this clonotype. V is TRBV7-8 and J is TRBJ2-1, with 10 bases identical to TRBD2. Trimming took 1 base from V and 7 from J; bases not matched to a gene: 7. Germline CDR1 reads SGHVS; CDR2 reads FQNEAQ. The CDR3 is 16 amino acids. This chain's CDR3 is CASSLERAGGSNEQFF. CDR3 coding DNA: TGTGCCAGCAGCTTAGAAAGAGCGGGGGGGTCTAATGAGCAGTTCTTC.

This clonotype was seen many times. The chain carries TRBV3-1 and TRBJ2-1; 9 positions agree with TRBD2. Trimming took 0 bases from V and 5 from J; bases not matched to a gene: 11. The CDR3 loop spans 18 amino acids. Germline assignment: CDR1 LGHDT and CDR2 YNNKEL (reference sequence). CDR3 protein: CASSQDKWGLAENNEQFF. The CDR3, as DNA: TGTGCCAGCAGCCAAGATAAGTGGGGACTAGCCGAGAACAATGAGCAGTTCTTC.

This chain links TRBV4-2 with TRBJ2-3; the match to TRBD2 covers 10 bases. Germline assignment: CDR1 LGHNA and CDR2 YNFKEQ. With 0 bases clipped from V and 3 bases from J, the junction kept 9 bases outside the gene matches. The CDR3 sequence is 18 residues long. In DNA, the CDR3 is TGTGCCAGCAGCCAAGATGCCCTTAGCGGGGGGATGACAGATACGCAGTATTTT. This gives the protein CASSQDALSGGMTDTQYF.

This clonotype has a single count. The chain recombines TRBV4-3 with TRBJ2-5; 8 bases fit TRBD2. V shed 1 base and J 5 bases; nucleotides not matched to a gene: 6. CDR1 is LGHNA and CDR2 is YSLEER in the germline V gene. The CDR3 loop spans 15 amino acids. The CDR3 DNA reads TGCGCCAGCAGCCAAGTTTCCGGGAGGGGTGAGACCCAGTACTTC. This gives the protein CASSQVSGRGETQYF.

J is TRBJ2-5 and V is TRBV6-6; tentatively, D is TRBD1 (6 bases). CDR3 length: 16 amino acids. Trimming took 6 bases from V and 1 from J, leaving 18 bases between them. The germline V gene encodes CDR1 MNHNY and CDR2 SVGAGI (reference sequence). The CDR3 is CASSMGARGGQETQYF. The CDR3 nucleotides read TGTGCCAGCAGCATGGGGGCGCGTGGGGGCCAAGAGACCCAGTACTTC.

The rearrangement uses TRBV3-1 and TRBJ1-2, with D perhaps matching TRBD1 (5 bases). The CDR3 loop spans 14 amino acids. In germline, CDR1 is LGHDT, CDR2 YNNKEL (reference sequence). V lost 1 base, J lost 7 bases, and 13 bases lay in between. The CDR3 here is CASSQGDSVTGYTF. CDR3 DNA: TGTGCCAGCAGCCAAGGAGACAGTGTTACTGGCTACACCTTC. Drawing the rest from reference TRBV3-1 and TRBJ1-2, the complete variable domain is DTAVSQTPKYLVTQMGNDKSIKCEQNLGHDTMYWYKQDSKKFLKIMFSYNNKELIINETVPNRFSPKSPDKAHLNLHINSLELGDSAVYFCASSQGDSVTGYTFGSGTRLTVV.